Presented here are 5 T cell receptor beta chains from one specimen sequenced in a study of blood T cell repertoires in COVID-19. The table came from immunoSEQ multiplex PCR; TCRdb's copy has only in-frame clones and leaves some out. The sample includes about 110,000 clones, less than 85% of them seen just once. The sample taken for sequencing was peripheral blood. These receptors came from a woman aged 55 to 70 with acute or convalescent COVID-19.

This rearrangement joins TRBV2 to TRBJ2-3; 16 bases are shared with TRBD2. This CDR3 comprises 18 residues. Trimming cost V 7 bases and J 5 bases; bases outside gene matches: 12. CDR1 SNHLY and CDR2 FYNNEI come from the germline V gene. The CDR3 reads CASKNPGLAGGPGDTQYF. CDR3 nucleotide sequence: TGTGCCAGCAAAAACCCGGGACTAGCGGGGGGGCCGGGAGATACGCAGTATTTT.

To note about this clone: One end of the junction fails to match germline, which may point to a read error. The chain couples TRBV7-7 to TRBJ2-3, with D hard to call. The CDR3 length is 14 residues. The germline gives CDR1 SSHAT, CDR2 FNYEAQ (reference sequence). The CDR3 loop is CASSSGLSTDTQYF. As DNA, the CDR3 is TGTGCTAGCAGCTCAGGCCTGAGCACAGATACGCAGTATTTT.

This rearrangement joins TRBV5-1 to TRBJ2-1, with 10 bases fitting TRBD1. V lost 7 bases to trimming and J lost 9 bases; unmatched junction nucleotides: 7. The germline V gene has CDR1 SGHRS and CDR2 YFSETQ. This CDR3 spans 13 amino acids. CDR3 protein: CASRMDRGSEQFF. The CDR3, as DNA: TGCGCCAGCCGAATGGACAGGGGGAGTGAGCAGTTCTTC.

J is TRBJ2-1 and V is TRBV19; 11 bases align to TRBD1. The CDR3 has 16 amino acids. Germline loops: CDR1 LNHDA, CDR2 SQIVND (reference sequence). V lost 2 bases, J lost 6 bases, and 6 bases stayed unmatched. The CDR3 here is CASSIIWTGGLNEQFF. The CDR3 DNA follows: TGTGCCAGTAGTATAATCTGGACAGGGGGCCTCAATGAGCAGTTCTTC.

The chain carries TRBV19 and TRBJ2-2; tentative D call: TRBD2 (7 bases). V was clipped by 3 bases and J by 3 bases, with 20 bases between them. The CDR3 covers 18 residues. Germline V gene sequence: CDR1 LNHDA, CDR2 SQIVND (reference sequence). In nucleotides, the CDR3 is TGTGCCAGTAGTATTGTTCGTGGTCGGGGGGCGGACACCGGGGAGCTGTTTTTT. Amino acid sequence: CASSIVRGRGADTGELFF.